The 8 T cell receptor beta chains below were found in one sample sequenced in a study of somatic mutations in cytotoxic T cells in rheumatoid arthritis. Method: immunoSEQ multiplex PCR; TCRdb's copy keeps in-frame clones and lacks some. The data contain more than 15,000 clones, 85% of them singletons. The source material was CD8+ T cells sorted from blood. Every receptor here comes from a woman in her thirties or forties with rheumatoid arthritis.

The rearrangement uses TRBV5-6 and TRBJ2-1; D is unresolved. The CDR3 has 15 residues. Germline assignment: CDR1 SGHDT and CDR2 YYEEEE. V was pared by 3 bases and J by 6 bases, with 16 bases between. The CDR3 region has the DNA TGTGCCAGCAGCTCCCCGCTCTCTAACGGCAATGAGCAGTTCTTC. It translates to CASSSPLSNGNEQFF.

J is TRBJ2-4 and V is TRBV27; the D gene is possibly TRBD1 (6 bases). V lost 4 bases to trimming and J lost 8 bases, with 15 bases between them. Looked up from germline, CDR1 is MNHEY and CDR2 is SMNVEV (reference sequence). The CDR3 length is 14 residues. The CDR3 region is CASSSRDIRDIQYF. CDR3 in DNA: TGTGCCAGCAGTTCCAGGGACATACGGGACATTCAGTACTTC.

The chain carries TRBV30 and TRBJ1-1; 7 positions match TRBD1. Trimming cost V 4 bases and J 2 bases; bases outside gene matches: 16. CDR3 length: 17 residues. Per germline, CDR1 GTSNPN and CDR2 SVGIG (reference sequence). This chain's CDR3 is CAWIPIYMTGSNTEAFF. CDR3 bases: TGTGCCTGGATACCTATTTATATGACAGGGAGTAACACTGAAGCTTTCTTT. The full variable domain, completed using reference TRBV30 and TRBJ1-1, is SQTIHQWPATLVQPVGSPLSLECTVEGTSNPNLYWYRQAAGRGLQLLFYSVGIGQISSEVPQNLSASRPQDRQFILSSKKLLLSDSGFYLCAWIPIYMTGSNTEAFFGQGTRLTVV.

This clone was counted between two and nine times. The CDR3 is CASCDREGSNSPLHF. The CDR3 DNA reads TGTGCCAGCTGCGACCGGGAGGGATCCAATTCACCCCTCCACTTT. The V and J genes are TRBV9 and TRBJ1-6; D gene ambiguous. Germline values: CDR1 SGDLS, CDR2 YYNGEE. V lost 7 bases, J lost 7 bases, and 18 bases lay in between. The CDR3 runs to 15 residues.

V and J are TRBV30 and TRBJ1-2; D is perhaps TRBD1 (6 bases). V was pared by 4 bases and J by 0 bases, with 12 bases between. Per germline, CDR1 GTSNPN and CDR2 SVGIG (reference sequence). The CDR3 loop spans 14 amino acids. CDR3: CAWKGTTTNYGYTF. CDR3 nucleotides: TGTGCCTGGAAGGGGACAACAACTAACTATGGCTACACCTTC.

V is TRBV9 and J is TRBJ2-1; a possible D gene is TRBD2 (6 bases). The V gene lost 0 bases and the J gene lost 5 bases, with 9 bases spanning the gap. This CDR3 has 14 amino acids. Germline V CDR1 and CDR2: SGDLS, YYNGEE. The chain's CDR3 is CASSVGGGNNEQFF. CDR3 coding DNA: TGTGCCAGCAGCGTAGGTGGCGGGAACAATGAGCAGTTCTTC.

CDR3 DNA: TGTGCCAGCAGCTTACTGGCGGGGGGTAGCACAGATACGCAGTATTTT. Its protein product is CASSLLAGGSTDTQYF. The V gene is TRBV11-2, the J gene TRBJ2-3; 8 nucleotides match TRBD2. Germline V gene lookup returns CDR1 SGHAT and CDR2 FQNNGV. The CDR3 is 16 amino acids. Trimming took 2 bases from V and 0 from J; bases not matched to a gene: 4.

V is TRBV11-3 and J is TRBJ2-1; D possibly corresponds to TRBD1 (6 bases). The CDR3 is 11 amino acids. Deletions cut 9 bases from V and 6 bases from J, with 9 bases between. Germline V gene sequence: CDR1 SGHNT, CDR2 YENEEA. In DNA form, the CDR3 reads TGTGCCAGGGGGGCCTCCAATGAGCAGTTCTTC. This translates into CARGASNEQFF.